The 23 T cell receptor beta chains below all came from one sample that was sequenced in a study of cytomegalovirus exposure and HLA in healthy donors. The PCR contained 60 Vbeta and 13 Jbeta primers. Profiling relied on immunoSEQ multiplex PCR, and the TCRdb table lists in-frame clones only, not all of them. The sample lists roughly 180,000 clones; approximately 79% were seen once. The source material was PBMCs. These receptors were collected from a man aged 50 to 60 in good health and CMV-seropositive.

This chain uses TRBV5-1 with TRBJ1-4, with 8 bases fitting TRBD1. Germline lookup yields CDR1 SGHRS and CDR2 YFSETQ. The CDR3 runs to 17 residues. The trim removed 1 base at V and 5 bases at J, leaving 10 bases unmatched. CDR3 DNA sequence: TGCGCCAGCAGCTTGTGGGCAGGGGGCGCTTCCAATGAAAAACTGTTTTTT. It codes for CASSLWAGGASNEKLFF.

The chain joins TRBV5-4 to TRBJ2-3; TRBD2 matches at 11 bases. This CDR3 region has 17 residues. With 4 bases clipped from V and 5 bases from J, the junction kept 12 bases outside the gene matches. Germline loops: CDR1 SGHNT, CDR2 YYREEE (reference sequence). CDR3 residues: CASSGKLAGDRVDTQYF. In nucleotides, the CDR3 is TGTGCCAGCAGCGGAAAACTAGCGGGGGACCGAGTAGATACGCAGTATTTT.

CDR3 residues: CAISVGDRGNSPLHF. In nucleotides, the CDR3 is TGTGCCATCAGTGTGGGGGACAGGGGCAATTCACCCCTCCACTTT. The V gene is TRBV10-3, the J gene TRBJ1-6, with 10 bases matching TRBD1. Looked up from germline, CDR1 is ENHRY and CDR2 is SYGVKD. V was clipped by 4 bases and J by 7 bases; unmatched bases: 4. The CDR3 runs to 15 residues.

The rearrangement joins TRBV5-1 to TRBJ1-3; D is possibly TRBD1 (6 bases). The germline V gene encodes CDR1 SGHRS and CDR2 YFSETQ. CDR3 length: 16 residues. Deletions cut 2 bases from V and 0 bases from J, with 12 bases between. This chain's CDR3 is CASSLGDTFSGNTIYF. CDR3 in DNA: TGCGCCAGCAGCTTAGGGGACACTTTCTCTGGAAACACCATATATTTT.

With regard to this clone: The sample contains more than one DNA sequence encoding this CDR3. The chain joins TRBV5-1 to TRBJ2-5, with 8 bases matching TRBD2. This CDR3 has 14 amino acids. Looked up from germline, CDR1 is SGHRS and CDR2 is YFSETQ. V trimming: 3 bases; J trimming: 5 bases; junction bases outside the gene matches: 6. This CDR3 is CASSSAGGRETQYF. Here the CDR3 DNA reads TGCGCCAGCAGCTCCGCGGGGGGCCGGGAGACCCAGTACTTC.

The J gene is TRBJ1-3, the V gene TRBV4-2; D is unresolved. The germline gives CDR1 LGHNA, CDR2 YNFKEQ. The CDR3 covers 16 residues. The germline V and J ends were trimmed by 0 bases and 0 bases, with 9 bases remaining between them. CDR3 nucleotide sequence: TGTGCCAGCAGCCAAGATATGGCTTACTCTGGAAACACCATATATTTT. This gives the protein CASSQDMAYSGNTIYF.

V is TRBV5-1 and J is TRBJ2-1; 15 nucleotides line up with TRBD2. Germline CDR1 SGHRS, CDR2 YFSETQ. The trim removed 4 bases at V and 1 base at J, leaving 3 bases unmatched. The CDR3 contains 17 residues. CDR3 sequence reads: CASSLGLAGGSYNEQFF. The CDR3 coding sequence is TGCGCCAGCAGCCTGGGACTAGCGGGGGGTTCCTACAATGAGCAGTTCTTC. Full variable domain (outside the CDR3, taken from reference TRBV5-1 and TRBJ2-1): KAGVTQTPRYLIKTRGQQVTLSCSPISGHRSVSWYQQTPGQGLQFLFEYFSETQRNKGNFPGRFSGRQFSNSRSEMNVSTLELGDSALYLCASSLGLAGGSYNEQFFGPGTRLTVL.

J is TRBJ1-5 and V is TRBV7-2; D may be TRBD1 (6 bases). V shed 8 bases and J shed 5 bases, with 13 bases lying between them. CDR1 and CDR2 (germline): SGHTA, FQGNSA. CDR3 length equals 13 residues. The DNA for the CDR3 is TGTGCCAGCGGGGGCTCGAGGGATCAGCCCCAGCATTTT. Its protein product is CASGGSRDQPQHF.

The chain couples TRBV5-1 to TRBJ2-7, with 10 bases lining up with TRBD1. CDR1 and CDR2 from the germline V gene are SGHRS and YFSETQ. Trimming at V came to 4 bases and at J to 4 bases, leaving 5 bases not matched to a gene. There are 14 residues in the CDR3. The CDR3 is CASSDGTGVYEQYV. The CDR3 DNA reads TGCGCCAGCAGCGATGGGACAGGGGTTTACGAGCAGTACGTC.

V and J are TRBV6-6 and TRBJ1-5, with unresolved D. Deletions cut 7 bases from V and 4 bases from J, with 11 bases between. CDR3 length equals 13 residues. Germline V gives CDR1 MNHNY, CDR2 SVGAGI (reference sequence). The CDR3 DNA is TGTGCCAGCATTTTCTCCGGTAATCAGCCCCAGCATTTT. It is translated as CASIFSGNQPQHF.

CDR3 sequence reads: CASSPEDTQYF. The CDR3 bases are TGTGCCAGCAGCCCAGAAGATACGCAGTATTTT. The chain employs TRBV9 and TRBJ2-3; no firm D call. The CDR3 runs to 11 residues. V was pared by 4 bases and J by 5 bases, with 5 bases between. Germline lookup yields CDR1 SGDLS and CDR2 YYNGEE.

The chain is built from TRBV13 and TRBJ1-3, with 7 bases lining up with TRBD1. The CDR3 sequence is 14 residues long. J was trimmed by 0 bases and V by 6 bases; bases with no gene match: 2. Per germline, CDR1 PRHDT and CDR2 FYEKMQ (reference sequence). In nucleotides, the CDR3 is TGTGCCAGCAGGGGACAGACCTCTGGAAACACCATATATTTT. Amino acids: CASRGQTSGNTIYF.

This clone came up once. The chain combines TRBV5-1 with TRBJ1-2; maybe TRBD1 (5 bases). The germline gives CDR1 SGHRS, CDR2 YFSETQ. With 4 bases removed from V and 7 bases from J, the gap between germline ends came to 8 bases. The CDR3 totals 11 residues. The CDR3 protein is CASSIQGGYTF. Written as DNA, the CDR3 is TGCGCCAGCAGCATTCAGGGTGGCTACACCTTC.

This rearrangement joins TRBV9 to TRBJ1-1; D is possibly TRBD1 (5 bases). The V gene lost 2 bases and the J gene lost 5 bases, with 16 bases spanning the gap. CDR1 is SGDLS, CDR2 YYNGEE, per germline. The CDR3 has 15 residues. In DNA form, the CDR3 reads TGTGCCAGCAGCGTTGGCCAGGGTGGGTGGACTGAAGCTTTCTTT. Translated: CASSVGQGGWTEAFF.

The chain has TRBV5-4 and TRBJ1-2; 7 bases match TRBD1. Germline CDR1 and CDR2: SGHNT and YYREEE (reference sequence). CDR3 length: 18 residues. J was trimmed by 1 base and V by 0 bases; bases with no gene match: 12. For the CDR3, the DNA is TGTGCCAGCAGCTTGGCCGGGCGACAGGGCTCAAGTAACTATGGCTACACCTTC. Its protein is CASSLAGRQGSSNYGYTF.

The chain is built from TRBV5-1 and TRBJ1-6; perhaps TRBD1 as D (5 bases). The ends were cut back, 0 bases at V and 5 bases at J, with 9 bases in the middle. CDR1 is SGHRS and CDR2 is YFSETQ in the germline V gene. The CDR3 length is 15 residues. DNA of the CDR3: TGCGCCAGCAGCTTGGACAGGCTAAATAATTCACCCCTCCACTTT. This codes for CASSLDRLNNSPLHF.

The chain combines TRBV6-4 with TRBJ2-6; D unclear. The length of the CDR3 is 16 residues. V was clipped by 0 bases and J by 4 bases, with 10 bases between them. CDR1 and CDR2 from the germline V gene are MRHNA and SNTAGT. CDR3 DNA sequence: TGTGCCAGCAGTGACTCGATCGGTTCAGGGGCCAACGTCCTGACTTTC. Encoded protein: CASSDSIGSGANVLTF.

V gene TRBV4-2 combines with J gene TRBJ2-3; 9 positions match TRBD2. Losses at the gene ends were 0 bases for V and 0 bases for J; bases not matched to a gene: 7. The V gene's germline CDR1 is LGHNA and CDR2 YNFKEQ. The CDR3 is 18 residues long. The chain's CDR3 is CASSQEGSGGTSTDTQYF. The CDR3 DNA is TGTGCCAGCAGCCAAGAAGGTAGCGGGGGTACTAGCACAGATACGCAGTATTTT.

This chain joins TRBV28 and TRBJ2-2; no clear D gene. Deletions cut 7 bases from V and 0 bases from J, with 18 bases between. The CDR3 has 17 residues. The germline CDR1 and CDR2 sequences are MDHEN and SYDVKM. In DNA, the CDR3 is TGTGCCAGCATCCCCGCCCCAGGCACCGCGAACACCGGGGAGCTGTTTTTT. This gives the protein CASIPAPGTANTGELFF. The full variable domain, completed using reference TRBV28 and TRBJ2-2, is DVKVTQSSRYLVKRTGEKVFLECVQDMDHENMFWYRQDPGLGLRLIYFSYDVKMKEKGDIPEGYSVSREKKERFSLILESASTNQTSMYLCASIPAPGTANTGELFFGEGSRLTVL.

This clone was seen more than once but under ten times. The chain joins TRBV7-9 to TRBJ1-2; possible D gene TRBD1, 5 bases. The CDR3 is made up of 16 amino acids. Trimming shortened V by 3 bases and J by 1 base, and 15 bases separated the two germline ends. CDR1 SEHNR and CDR2 FQNEAQ come from the germline V gene (reference sequence). The CDR3: CASSFFPDNGNYGYTF. The DNA for the CDR3 is TGTGCCAGCAGCTTTTTCCCGGACAACGGTAACTATGGCTACACCTTC.

The CDR3: CASSQRHASGYTF. DNA for the CDR3: TGTGCCAGTAGTCAAAGACACGCGAGTGGCTACACCTTC. J is TRBJ1-2 and V is TRBV19; D not resolved. V was shortened by 5 bases and J by 7 bases, with 14 bases between the two germline ends. The CDR3 covers 13 residues. Germline assignment: CDR1 LNHDA and CDR2 SQIVND (reference sequence).

In its sample, this clone was seen once. This sequence joins TRBV18 and TRBJ2-3; TRBD2 matches 8 bases. The CDR3 runs 16 residues. Per germline, CDR1 KGHSH and CDR2 LQKENI. The trim removed 3 bases at V and 1 base at J, leaving 6 bases unmatched. This chain's CDR3 is CASSPRAGAGTDTQYF. The CDR3 DNA sequence: TGTGCCAGCTCACCCCGAGCGGGGGCGGGCACAGATACGCAGTATTTT.

The chain has TRBV6-5 and TRBJ1-2; tentatively, D is TRBD1 (6 bases). The germline gives CDR1 MNHEY, CDR2 SVGAGI. V gave up 5 bases and J gave up 4 bases, with 11 bases separating them. This CDR3 contains 13 residues. The CDR3, as DNA: TGTGCCAGCAGTCCCGGACAGTCCTATGGCTACACCTTC. This codes for CASSPGQSYGYTF.